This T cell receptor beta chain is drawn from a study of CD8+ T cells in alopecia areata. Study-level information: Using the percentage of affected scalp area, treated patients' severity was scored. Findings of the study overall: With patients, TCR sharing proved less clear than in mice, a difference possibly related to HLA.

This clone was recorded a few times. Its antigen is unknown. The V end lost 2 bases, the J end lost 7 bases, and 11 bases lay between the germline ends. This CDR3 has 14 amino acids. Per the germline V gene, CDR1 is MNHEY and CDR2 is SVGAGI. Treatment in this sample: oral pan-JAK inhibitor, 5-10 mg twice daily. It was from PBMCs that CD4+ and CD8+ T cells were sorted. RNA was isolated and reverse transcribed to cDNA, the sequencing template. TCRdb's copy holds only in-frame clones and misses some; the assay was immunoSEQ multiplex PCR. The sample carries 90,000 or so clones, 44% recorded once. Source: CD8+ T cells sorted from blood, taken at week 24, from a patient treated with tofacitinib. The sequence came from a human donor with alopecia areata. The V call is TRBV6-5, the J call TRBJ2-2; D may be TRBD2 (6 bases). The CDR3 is CASSYGGVHGELFF. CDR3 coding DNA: TGTGCCAGCAGTTACGGCGGGGTCCACGGGGAGCTGTTTTTT.